A single sample is the source of the 21 T cell receptor beta chains below, sequenced in a study of blood T cell repertoires in COVID-19. The method was immunoSEQ multiplex PCR; TCRdb's version includes in-frame clones alone and lacks a portion of them. Of a few hundred thousand clones in the sample, about four fifths are singletons; the top ten hold 0.85% to 1.2%. Sequenced material: peripheral blood. The receptors shown here come from a human donor with acute or convalescent COVID-19. The donor label of this sample is uncertain.

The V call is TRBV10-3, the J call TRBJ2-2, with 10 bases fitting TRBD1. Germline assignment: CDR1 ENHRY and CDR2 SYGVKD. The CDR3 extends over 15 amino acids. The junction had 5 bases not matched to a gene; V was cut back by 6 bases and J by 4 bases. The CDR3 region is CAIRGDRGPTGELFF. The DNA of the CDR3 is TGTGCCATCAGAGGGGACAGGGGACCCACCGGGGAGCTGTTTTTT.

This sequence joins TRBV5-4 and TRBJ2-2, with 7 bases that match TRBD1. From germline, CDR1 is SGHNT and CDR2 YYREEE (reference sequence). The junction had 3 bases not matched to a gene; V was cut back by 4 bases and J by 6 bases. The CDR3 length is 13 residues. CDR3 bases: TGTGCCAGCAGCGGGCAGGGGGCCGGGGAGCTGTTTTTT. It specifies CASSGQGAGELFF.

This rearrangement joins TRBV15 to TRBJ1-5; D gene ambiguous. The germline gives CDR1 LNHNV, CDR2 YYDKDF (reference sequence). The V end was cut by 1 base, the J end by 3 bases, with 7 bases between. This CDR3 is built from 14 residues. The CDR3 coding sequence is TGTGCCACCAGCAGAGCAACCTACAATCAGCCCCAGCATTTT. Translated: CATSRATYNQPQHF.

In regard to this clone: Other DNA variants within this sample encode the same CDR3. The gene calls are TRBV29-1 and TRBJ1-1; 8 bases map to TRBD1. V lost 5 bases, J lost 4 bases, and 6 bases stayed unmatched. From germline, CDR1 is SQVTM and CDR2 ANQGSEA. The CDR3 runs 13 residues. The CDR3 DNA sequence: TGCAGCGTTCATGACAGGGGAGGCACTGAAGCTTTCTTT. It translates to CSVHDRGGTEAFF.

This clone was observed once. V gene TRBV7-2 combines with J gene TRBJ1-2; 7 positions match TRBD1. Unmatched junction bases numbered 12, after V lost 5 bases and J lost 6 bases. Looked up from germline, CDR1 is SGHTA and CDR2 is FQGNSA. This CDR3 comprises 15 residues. CDR3 in DNA: TGTGCCAGCAGCCCCAGTGTAGGGGGACAGAATGGCTACACCTTC. Residues: CASSPSVGGQNGYTF.

The CDR3 region has the DNA TGTGCCAGCAGCTTGCAGGGGTCTTTTAGTCAGCCCCAGCATTTT. Translation: CASSLQGSFSQPQHF. J is TRBJ1-5 and V is TRBV7-8, with D perhaps matching TRBD1 (6 bases). Germline V CDR1 and CDR2: SGHVS, FQNEAQ. V lost 3 bases and J 6 bases, leaving 15 bases between the germline ends. CDR3 length: 15 amino acids.

The chain has TRBV6-6 and TRBJ2-1, with D maybe TRBD1 (5 bases). Germline-derived CDR1 and CDR2 are MNHNY and SVGAGI (reference sequence). CDR3 length: 14 amino acids. Trimming left V 2 bases short and J 10 bases short, with 15 bases between. The CDR3 reads CASSYDNRLLEQFF. The CDR3 nucleotides are TGTGCCAGCAGTTACGATAACAGGTTGTTGGAGCAGTTCTTC.

The chain couples TRBV5-1 to TRBJ1-6; 9 bases match TRBD1. V trimming: 2 bases; J trimming: 7 bases; junction bases outside the gene matches: 7. There are 16 residues in the CDR3. CDR1 and CDR2 (germline): SGHRS, YFSETQ. The CDR3 protein is CASSLSGTGKNSPLHF. For the CDR3, the DNA is TGCGCCAGCAGCTTATCCGGGACAGGGAAAAATTCACCCCTCCACTTT.

The rearrangement uses TRBV7-8 and TRBJ1-3; 7 positions agree with TRBD1. This CDR3 spans 17 amino acids. Germline lookup yields CDR1 SGHVS and CDR2 FQNEAQ. V lost 5 bases, J lost 1 base, and 11 bases stayed unmatched. The CDR3 sequence: CASSATTGIRSGNTIYF. CDR3 sequence (DNA): TGTGCCAGCAGCGCAACGACAGGGATCAGGTCTGGAAACACCATATATTTT. The full variable domain, its missing parts supplied by reference TRBV7-8 and TRBJ1-3, is GAGVSQSPRYKVAKRGQDVALRCDPISGHVSLFWYQQALGQGPEFLTYFQNEAQLDKSGLPSDRFFAERPEGSVSTLKIQRTQQEDSAVYLCASSATTGIRSGNTIYFGEGSWLTVV.

The chain has TRBV4-2 and TRBJ1-6, with no clear D. The ends were cut back, 1 base at V and 8 bases at J, with 6 bases in the middle. Germline V CDR1 and CDR2: LGHNA, YNFKEQ. The CDR3 consists of 13 residues. CDR3 nucleotide sequence: TGTGCCAGCAGCCAAGCACCAGATTCACCCCTCCACTTT. It yields the protein CASSQAPDSPLHF.

The chain joins TRBV27 to TRBJ2-5, with 8 bases that match TRBD2. The germline V gene encodes CDR1 MNHEY and CDR2 SMNVEV (reference sequence). This CDR3 is 14 amino acids long. V lost 8 bases and J lost 5; bases outside the gene matches: 10. The CDR3 protein is CASAGGGWRETQYF. The CDR3 DNA reads as TGTGCCAGCGCCGGGGGGGGTTGGCGGGAGACCCAGTACTTC.

This sequence joins TRBV5-4 and TRBJ1-2; no definite D call. The CDR3 sequence is 13 residues long. Trimming shortened V by 0 bases and J by 5 bases, and 8 bases separated the two germline ends. The germline CDR1 and CDR2 sequences are SGHNT and YYREEE (reference sequence). This CDR3 is CASSLAWSYGYTF. As DNA, the CDR3 is TGTGCCAGCAGCTTGGCCTGGAGTTATGGCTACACCTTC.

V usage is TRBV27 and J usage is TRBJ2-7, with a weak D call TRBD1 (6 bases). Trimming cost V 2 bases and J 2 bases, with 13 bases left between them. Germline V gene data show CDR1 as MNHEY and CDR2 as SMNVEV (reference sequence). The CDR3 runs 15 residues. The CDR3 region has the DNA TGTGCCAGCAGTTTAAAGGGACACGGACCCTACGAGCAGTACTTC. This gives the protein CASSLKGHGPYEQYF.

The genes are TRBV2 and TRBJ1-4; no firm D call. The germline V and J ends were trimmed by 5 bases and 0 bases, with 13 bases remaining between them. CDR1 is SNHLY, CDR2 FYNNEI, per germline. The CDR3 length is 16 residues. In nucleotides, the CDR3 is TGTGCCAGCAGTAACACAGATTCTTCAACTAATGAAAAACTGTTTTTT. Protein: CASSNTDSSTNEKLFF.

This chain joins TRBV20-1 and TRBJ1-1; no definite D call. Deletions cut 3 bases from V and 8 bases from J, with 7 bases between. Germline V gene data show CDR1 as DFQATT and CDR2 as SNEGSKA (reference sequence). The CDR3 is made up of 10 amino acids. CDR3 nucleotide sequence: TGCAGTGCTAGGGTACTAGAAGCTTTCTTT. Protein: CSARVLEAFF.

This clone was detected a few times. The V and J genes are TRBV7-2 and TRBJ2-2, with TRBD2 as a possible D gene (6 bases). Trimming cost V 1 base and J 4 bases, with 7 bases left between them. CDR1 SGHTA and CDR2 FQGNSA come from the germline V gene. The CDR3 has 14 residues. In nucleotides, the CDR3 is TGTGCCAGCAGCTTAGTCGGGGGCACCGGGGAGCTGTTTTTT. Translation: CASSLVGGTGELFF.

The chain joins TRBV28 to TRBJ1-4; maybe TRBD1 (5 bases). V lost 5 bases and J 5 bases, leaving 15 bases between the germline ends. Per germline, CDR1 MDHEN and CDR2 SYDVKM. The CDR3 has 15 amino acids. The CDR3 region has the DNA TGTGCCAGCAGTGGGGGGGACCAGACGAATGAAAAACTGTTTTTT. It specifies CASSGGDQTNEKLFF.

This chain links TRBV6-6 with TRBJ2-4, with D tentatively TRBD2 (6 bases). V gave up 2 bases and J gave up 0 bases, with 11 bases separating them. The V gene's germline CDR1 is MNHNY and CDR2 SVGAGI (reference sequence). The CDR3 length is 16 residues. The CDR3 region has the DNA TGTGCCAGCAGTTACCAGCTGGGACTAGCCAAAAACATTCAGTACTTC. It encodes CASSYQLGLAKNIQYF.

This chain joins TRBV7-9 and TRBJ2-2; no clear D gene. This CDR3 has 16 amino acids. Trimming pared 3 bases from V and 0 bases from J, leaving 11 bases between. Germline V gene lookup returns CDR1 SEHNR and CDR2 FQNEAQ (reference sequence). CDR3 DNA sequence: TGTGCCAGCAGCTTTATACTACACGCGAACACCGGGGAGCTGTTTTTT. Translating it yields CASSFILHANTGELFF.

The rearrangement uses TRBV5-6 and TRBJ1-2; TRBD1 matches 7 bases. This CDR3 has 16 amino acids. The V gene end was trimmed by 7 bases and the J gene end by 0 bases; junction bases not matched to a gene: 12. The germline CDR1 and CDR2 sequences are SGHDT and YYEEEE. The CDR3 loop is CASLLRGQLPNYGYTF. The CDR3 nucleotides read TGTGCCAGCCTCCTAAGGGGACAGCTTCCTAACTATGGCTACACCTTC.

The gene calls are TRBV10-3 and TRBJ1-1; D is unclear. Germline values: CDR1 ENHRY, CDR2 SYGVKD. This CDR3 is built from 13 residues. With 6 bases removed from V and 4 bases from J, the gap between germline ends came to 12 bases. This CDR3 is CAISHLGGTEAFF. CDR3 in DNA: TGTGCCATCAGCCACCTGGGAGGCACTGAAGCTTTCTTT.